What follows are 13 T cell receptor beta chains derived from one specimen sequenced in a study of shared clonotypes between healthy human individuals (dated by TCRdb to about 2020). Preparation of the library involved the immunoSEQ multiplex PCR assay. TCRdb retrieved this table from immuneACCESS and kept in-frame rearrangements only. Not all clones are present; in checked studies, unresolved V genes account for under half, and no reason is known for the remainder. Present in this sample are 2 million to 2.5 million clones, over 85% of which were seen just once. The top ten hold 0.39% of the sample. The sample was naive CD4+ T cells from PBMCs. Interpreted using the paper, the cell subset or site label stands for: CD45RA+ positively selected. These receptors came from a man aged 18 to 29 in good health. Some clones in this sample may be carry-over from other donors' samples.

This chain connects TRBV5-1 to TRBJ2-2; TRBD2 matches at 8 bases. The CDR3 contains 15 residues. CDR1 is SGHRS, CDR2 YFSETQ, per germline. V gave up 4 bases and J gave up 6 bases; unmatched junction bases: 8. CDR3 DNA: TGCGCCAGCAGCCCCGTTAGCGGGACGGCCGGGGAGCTGTTTTTT. It yields the protein CASSPVSGTAGELFF. The whole variable domain, remainder taken from reference TRBV5-1 and TRBJ2-2, is KAGVTQTPRYLIKTRGQQVTLSCSPISGHRSVSWYQQTPGQGLQFLFEYFSETQRNKGNFPGRFSGRQFSNSRSEMNVSTLELGDSALYLCASSPVSGTAGELFFGEGSRLTVL.

J is TRBJ2-5 and V is TRBV6-5; D is perhaps TRBD1 (6 bases). Trimming left V 6 bases short and J 5 bases short, with 19 bases between. Germline V gene data show CDR1 as MNHEY and CDR2 as SVGAGI. CDR3 length equals 15 residues. The CDR3 region has the DNA TGTGCCAGCAGATCCTCCAGGGGTAGGACGGAGACCCAGTACTTC. It codes for CASRSSRGRTETQYF.

Of note for this clone: Other DNA variants within this sample encode the same CDR3. The chain carries TRBV11-2 and TRBJ2-3; D uncertain. The V end lost 0 bases, the J end lost 3 bases, and 7 bases lay between the germline ends. CDR1 is SGHAT, CDR2 FQNNGV, per germline. The CDR3 length is 14 residues. The CDR3 DNA reads as TGTGCCAGCAGCTTAGATGGTGGAACAGATACGCAGTATTTT. Translation gives CASSLDGGTDTQYF. Based on the CDR3 plus reference TRBV11-2 and TRBJ2-3, the full variable domain is EAGVAQSPRYKIIEKRQSVAFWCNPISGHATLYWYQQILGQGPKLLIQFQNNGVVDDSQLPKDRFSAERLKGVDSTLKIQPAKLEDSAVYLCASSLDGGTDTQYFGPGTRLTVL.

The chain employs TRBV28 and TRBJ1-2; possibly TRBD1 for D (6 bases). The CDR3 extends over 14 amino acids. V gave up 6 bases and J gave up 6 bases, with 17 bases separating them. The germline CDR1 and CDR2 sequences are MDHEN and SYDVKM. The CDR3 reads CASSSRGTRNGYTF. In DNA form, the CDR3 reads TGTGCCAGCAGCTCACGTGGGACAAGAAATGGCTACACCTTC.

The chain uses TRBV7-3 and TRBJ2-3; 9 bases are shared with TRBD2. After removal of 2 bases from V and 5 bases from J, the junction contained 8 bases not matched to a gene. Germline CDR1 reads SGHTA; CDR2 reads FQGTGA. The CDR3 totals 16 residues. The chain's CDR3 is CASSLGGGRVGDTQYF. CDR3 nucleotide sequence: TGTGCCAGCAGCTTAGGTGGCGGGAGGGTCGGAGATACGCAGTATTTT.

The J gene is TRBJ2-7, the V gene TRBV18; D may be TRBD2 (5 bases). The V and J ends lost 0 bases and 1 base respectively, with 16 bases between them. The CDR3 totals 17 residues. CDR1 and CDR2 (germline): KGHSH, LQKENI. CDR3 loop: CASSPPGPGLLSYEQYF. The CDR3 DNA sequence: TGTGCCAGCTCACCACCAGGGCCCGGACTTCTTTCCTACGAGCAGTACTTC. The variable domain in full, with the rest retrieved from reference TRBV18 and TRBJ2-7, is NAGVMQNPRHLVRRRGQEARLRCSPMKGHSHVYWYRQLPEEGLKFMVYLQKENIIDESGMPKERFSAEFPKEGPSILRIQQVVRGDSAAYFCASSPPGPGLLSYEQYFGPGTRLTVT.

The V gene is TRBV14, the J gene TRBJ1-1, with 9 bases matching TRBD1. CDR1 SGHDN and CDR2 FVKESK come from the germline V gene. Losses at the gene ends were 4 bases for V and 1 base for J; bases not matched to a gene: 1. There are 14 residues in the CDR3. The CDR3 reads CASSRDRANTEAFF. The CDR3 DNA sequence: TGTGCCAGCAGCCGGGACAGGGCGAACACTGAAGCTTTCTTT.

The V gene is TRBV28, the J gene TRBJ1-5; 9 nucleotides match TRBD1. V lost 6 bases and J lost 4; bases outside the gene matches: 4. Germline V gene lookup returns CDR1 MDHEN and CDR2 SYDVKM. CDR3 size: 14 residues. For the CDR3, the DNA is TGTGCCAGCAGGCGACAGGGGGTGAATCAGCCCCAGCATTTT. It translates to CASRRQGVNQPQHF.

This chain connects TRBV4-2 to TRBJ2-7; D call uncertain. The germline gives CDR1 LGHNA, CDR2 YNFKEQ. The CDR3 length is 15 residues. With 4 bases removed from V and 4 bases from J, the gap between germline ends came to 17 bases. DNA of the CDR3: TGTGCCAGCAGCCCCGGTCGGACGGCCGTATACGAGCAGTACTTC. Translated: CASSPGRTAVYEQYF.

This chain uses TRBV19 with TRBJ2-7; 8 bases match TRBD2. Germline V gene lookup returns CDR1 LNHDA and CDR2 SQIVND (reference sequence). This CDR3 is 16 amino acids long. V lost 6 bases and J lost 4; bases outside the gene matches: 14. DNA for the CDR3: TGTGCCAGTAGAGACGGGGGGGCCGAGGGAACTTACGAGCAGTACTTC. Amino acid sequence: CASRDGGAEGTYEQYF. Together with reference TRBV19 and TRBJ2-7, the CDR3 gives the full variable domain: DGGITQSPKYLFRKEGQNVTLSCEQNLNHDAMYWYRQDPGQGLRLIYYSQIVNDFQKGDIAEGYSVSREKKESFPLTVTSAQKNPTAFYLCASRDGGAEGTYEQYFGPGTRLTVT.

The chain combines TRBV29-1 with TRBJ1-2; D unclear. CDR1 and CDR2 from the germline V gene are SQVTM and ANQGSEA. The CDR3 runs 13 residues. Trimming took 5 bases from V and 0 from J, leaving 10 bases between them. Written as DNA, the CDR3 is TGCAGCGTTCAGCGGCTAGCTAACTATGGCTACACCTTC. It codes for CSVQRLANYGYTF. Full variable domain (outside the CDR3, taken from reference TRBV29-1 and TRBJ1-2): SAVISQKPSRDICQRGTSLTIQCQVDSQVTMMFWYRQQPGQSLTLIATANQGSEATYESGFVIDKFPISRPNLTFSTLTVSNMSPEDSSIYLCSVQRLANYGYTFGSGTRLTVV.

The CDR3 is CASSEYGGSGELFF. In nucleotides, the CDR3 is TGTGCCAGCAGTGAATATGGCGGGAGCGGGGAGCTGTTTTTT. The chain links TRBV6-1 to TRBJ2-2, with 7 nucleotides matching TRBD2. The CDR3 is 14 residues long. Germline V gives CDR1 MNHNS, CDR2 SASEGT. Trimming removed 2 bases from V and 7 bases from J; junction bases left unmatched: 4.

The chain is built from TRBV7-2 and TRBJ2-7; 9 nucleotides line up with TRBD2. V lost 4 bases and J lost 2; bases outside the gene matches: 15. The germline V gene has CDR1 SGHTA and CDR2 FQGNSA. This CDR3 is built from 18 residues. CDR3 DNA: TGTGCCAGCAGCTCCCCTGTAAGTAGCGGGAGTGTCCCCTACGAGCAGTACTTC. Residues: CASSSPVSSGSVPYEQYF.